These 12 T cell receptor beta chains were all obtained from the same sample, sequenced in a study of blood T cell repertoires in COVID-19. Profiled with immunoSEQ multiplex PCR; TCRdb holds only in-frame clones, not every one. The table lists tens of thousands of clones, under 90% of them singletons. Sequencing was done on a sample of peripheral blood. The receptors derive from a human donor in a cohort sampled during active COVID-19.

Relative to its sample, this clone is medium-sized. The chain employs TRBV27 and TRBJ1-1, with D unresolved. V lost 3 bases, J lost 5 bases, and 10 bases lay in between. Germline values: CDR1 MNHEY, CDR2 SMNVEV (reference sequence). This CDR3 comprises 13 residues. CDR3 in amino acids: CASSLAVTTEAFF. CDR3 DNA sequence: TGTGCCAGCAGTTTGGCGGTGACGACTGAAGCTTTCTTT.

The chain joins TRBV30 to TRBJ2-5, with D possibly matching TRBD2 (5 bases). V was cut by 3 bases and J by 5 bases, with 16 bases left in between. The CDR3 totals 14 residues. Germline lookup yields CDR1 GTSNPN and CDR2 SVGIG (reference sequence). CDR3 region: CAWRPASTGETQYF. The CDR3 DNA reads as TGTGCCTGGAGGCCTGCATCGACGGGGGAGACCCAGTACTTC.

The chain is built from TRBV7-9 and TRBJ2-2, with TRBD1 identical over 7 bases. This CDR3 spans 16 amino acids. The V segment lost 5 bases and the J segment 5 bases; nucleotides outside the gene matches: 11. CDR1 is SEHNR, CDR2 FQNEAQ, per germline (reference sequence). The CDR3 bases are TGTGCCAGCAGCCCGAGGGACAGCCGAACTACCGGGGAGCTGTTTTTT. Translated, it gives CASSPRDSRTTGELFF.

The chain combines TRBV6-5 with TRBJ2-1; 7 nucleotides agree with TRBD2. The CDR3 length is 15 residues. V trimming: 7 bases; J trimming: 5 bases; junction bases outside the gene matches: 11. The V gene's germline CDR1 is MNHEY and CDR2 SVGAGI. CDR3 residues: CASKMTVTSHNEQFF. CDR3 in DNA: TGTGCCAGCAAAATGACAGTGACTAGCCACAATGAGCAGTTCTTC.

The rearrangement joins TRBV7-9 to TRBJ2-5; 9 bases line up with TRBD1. Germline CDR1 is SEHNR and CDR2 is FQNEAQ (reference sequence). CDR3 size: 14 residues. After removal of 6 bases from V and 2 bases from J, the junction contained 4 bases not matched to a gene. As DNA, the CDR3 is TGTGCCAGCAGACCCGGGACAGGGCAAGAGACCCAGTACTTC. Translation gives CASRPGTGQETQYF.

In this sample, this clone turned up a few times. The V call is TRBV19, the J call TRBJ1-6, with unresolved D. V was pared by 6 bases and J by 5 bases, with 11 bases between. The CDR3 sequence is 14 residues long. Germline CDR1 is LNHDA and CDR2 is SQIVND (reference sequence). CDR3 amino acids: CASRLGGHNSPLHF. The CDR3 bases are TGTGCCAGTAGGCTTGGCGGCCATAATTCACCCCTCCACTTT.

The CDR3 sequence: CAWSRDTITEAFF. Written as DNA, the CDR3 is TGTGCCTGGAGCAGGGATACCATCACTGAAGCTTTCTTT. The chain carries TRBV30 and TRBJ1-1; D is possibly TRBD1 (5 bases). Germline loops: CDR1 GTSNPN, CDR2 SVGIG (reference sequence). The CDR3 consists of 13 residues. V shed 3 bases and J shed 4 bases, with 12 bases lying between them. The variable domain in full, completed from reference TRBV30 and TRBJ1-1, reads SQTIHQWPATLVQPVGSPLSLECTVEGTSNPNLYWYRQAAGRGLQLLFYSVGIGQISSEVPQNLSASRPQDRQFILSSKKLLLSDSGFYLCAWSRDTITEAFFGQGTRLTVV.

This clone was detected only a few times. This rearrangement joins TRBV7-6 to TRBJ1-5; a weak D match, TRBD1 (6 bases). The CDR3 loop spans 16 amino acids. Per germline, CDR1 SGHVS and CDR2 FNYEAQ. Trimming cost V 5 bases and J 6 bases, with 20 bases left between them. The CDR3: CASSELSTGIGQPQHF. The CDR3 region has the DNA TGTGCCAGCAGCGAACTATCAACAGGGATAGGTCAGCCCCAGCATTTT.

The chain couples TRBV18 to TRBJ1-4; TRBD1 matches 10 bases. The CDR3 totals 15 residues. Germline V gene data show CDR1 as KGHSH and CDR2 as LQKENI. The trim removed 6 bases at V and 2 bases at J, leaving 3 bases unmatched. The CDR3, as DNA: TGTGCCAGCTCGCTGACAGGGGGCACTAATGAAAAACTGTTTTTT. Translating gives CASSLTGGTNEKLFF.

Of note for this clone: At one of its ends the junction is not consistent with the germline gene, which may arise from a read error. J is TRBJ2-7 and V is TRBV7-2; no clear D gene. The CDR3 sequence is 11 residues long. In germline, CDR1 is SGHTA, CDR2 FQGNSA. CDR3 bases: TGTGCCAGCACCTTATCAGACGAGCAGTACTTC. Translated: CASTLSDEQYF.

As regards this clone: The junction does not match germline at one end; this may be a read error. The chain uses TRBV15 and TRBJ1-5, with 9 bases aligning to TRBD1. The CDR3 consists of 16 residues. CDR1 and CDR2 from the germline V gene are LNHNV and YYDKDF (reference sequence). CDR3 in amino acids: CATSTGQGTSKQPQHF. The DNA of the CDR3 is TGTGCCACCAGCACAGGACAGGGGACAAGCAAGCAGCCCCAGCATTTT.

The V gene is TRBV4-2, the J gene TRBJ1-6; D is undetermined. This CDR3 region has 15 residues. CDR1 is LGHNA, CDR2 YNFKEQ, per germline. The V end lost 0 bases, the J end lost 6 bases, and 9 bases lay between the germline ends. CDR3 region: CASSQERGPNSPLHF. The DNA of the CDR3 is TGTGCCAGCAGCCAAGAGAGAGGGCCTAATTCACCCCTCCACTTT.